These 24 T cell receptor beta chains came from one sample sequenced in a study of spatial heterogeneity in lung cancer. Study results and caveats: Tumor mutation counts were tracked by expanded intratumoral alpha and beta TCR counts.

These receptors have no known antigen. A single record per CDR3 protein comes from TCRdb applying MiXCR to the 5' RACE reads. The data contain 14,000 or so distinct CDR3 sequences, roughly 4.7% of them seen just once; the ten biggest clones take up about 16%. The time point denotes: sample taken at primary tumor resection. The sample was lung tumor tissue, taken at surgery. Receptors were obtained from a female donor with early-stage non-small cell lung cancer.

This clonotype was counted ten times or more. The library was built for alpha chains, so this beta chain is an off-target read and its size means little. The V and J genes are TRBV7-9 and TRBJ2-1, with 10 bases aligning to TRBD2. The V and J ends lost 1 base and 5 bases, in that order; junction bases with no gene match: 2. This CDR3 comprises 15 residues. CDR1 is SEHNR, CDR2 FQNEAQ, per germline (reference sequence). CDR3 DNA sequence: TGTGCCAGCAGCTTAGGGACTAGCGGCCACAATGAGCAGTTCTTC. Translating gives CASSLGTSGHNEQFF.

Sample share makes this clonotype medium-sized. Since it is a stray read in a library aimed at alpha chains, this beta chain has a size that is not meaningful. The genes are TRBV5-6 and TRBJ2-3, with 12 bases matching TRBD2. V lost 1 base to trimming and J lost 1 base; unmatched junction nucleotides: 7. Per the germline V gene, CDR1 is SGHDT and CDR2 is YYEEEE. This CDR3 has 18 amino acids. CDR3 in amino acids: CASSLNPSGGVGTDTQYF. The CDR3, as DNA: TGTGCCAGCAGCTTGAACCCTAGCGGGGGGGTTGGCACAGATACGCAGTATTTT.

This clonotype was observed at least ten times. Being off target in a library aimed at alpha chains, this beta chain has a size of little meaning. The rearrangement joins TRBV2 to TRBJ2-7; 9 bases fit TRBD1. The germline CDR1 and CDR2 sequences are SNHLY and FYNNEI. The V gene end was trimmed by 3 bases and the J gene end by 11 bases; junction bases not matched to a gene: 11. The CDR3 sequence is 14 residues long. As DNA, the CDR3 is TGTGCCAGCAGTGAGCAGGACAGGGGAATTTGGGAGTACTTC. Encoded protein: CASSEQDRGIWEYF.

This clonotype was seen repeatedly, ten times or more. Since it is a stray read in a library aimed at alpha chains, this beta chain has a size that is not meaningful. The rearrangement uses TRBV7-9 and TRBJ2-3, with a tentative D call TRBD2 (6 bases). V shed 5 bases and J shed 5 bases, with 20 bases lying between them. Germline V gene data show CDR1 as SEHNR and CDR2 as FQNEAQ (reference sequence). CDR3 length equals 16 residues. DNA for the CDR3: TGTGCCAGCAGCCGCGGGTTAGCGGTAACGATAGATACGCAGTATTTT. Its translation is CASSRGLAVTIDTQYF.

This clonotype turned up a few times. This beta chain turned up in a library designed for alpha chains; as an off-target read, its abundance says little. The chain has TRBV2 and TRBJ2-4; the D gene is possibly TRBD1 (6 bases). The CDR3 extends over 13 amino acids. Trimming cost V 6 bases and J 8 bases, with 14 bases left between them. From germline, CDR1 is SNHLY and CDR2 FYNNEI. In DNA form, the CDR3 reads TGTGCCAGCAGACTACAGGGTATGGACATTCAGTACTTC. Translated: CASRLQGMDIQYF. The full variable domain, with the rest looked up from reference TRBV2 and TRBJ2-4, is EPEVTQTPSHQVTQMGQEVILRCVPISNHLYFYWYRQILGQKVEFLVSFYNNEISEKSEIFDDQFSVERPDGSNFTLKIRSTKLEDSAMYFCASRLQGMDIQYFGAGTRLSVL.

This clonotype came up many times. The library was designed around alpha chains, so this beta chain is a stray read whose abundance carries little weight. This chain uses TRBV3-1 with TRBJ1-1; D might be TRBD1 (6 bases). This CDR3 has 16 amino acids. Germline assignment: CDR1 LGHDT and CDR2 YNNKEL (reference sequence). Between the trimmed V and J ends, which lost 4 bases and 1 base, there was a span of 16 bases. CDR3 residues: CASSPVLQGKNTEAFF. CDR3 DNA sequence: TGTGCCAGCAGCCCCGTCCTCCAGGGGAAGAACACTGAAGCTTTCTTT.

This clonotype was counted at least ten times. This beta chain is a stray sequence in a library constructed for alpha chains; its clone size is not meaningful. The genes are TRBV2 and TRBJ2-7, with no clear D. V was trimmed by 4 bases and J by 7 bases, leaving 20 bases between them. This CDR3 contains 15 residues. The germline V gene encodes CDR1 SNHLY and CDR2 FYNNEI. Written as DNA, the CDR3 is TGTGCCAGCAGTGCCGGCAGTGTGGCCCCCGGAGAGCAGTACTTC. Translated, it gives CASSAGSVAPGEQYF.

This clonotype has just a few counts. Since it is a stray read in a library aimed at alpha chains, this beta chain has a size that is not meaningful. V is TRBV15 and J is TRBJ2-3; possibly TRBD1 for D (6 bases). CDR1 is LNHNV, CDR2 YYDKDF, per germline (reference sequence). Deletions cut 0 bases from V and 7 bases from J, with 8 bases between. The length of the CDR3 is 13 residues. CDR3 protein: CATSREGGYTQYF. DNA for the CDR3: TGTGCCACCAGCAGAGAAGGGGGATATACGCAGTATTTT.

This clonotype was counted at least ten times. Since it is a stray read in a library aimed at alpha chains, this beta chain has a size that is not meaningful. V gene TRBV7-2 combines with J gene TRBJ2-3, with D tentatively TRBD1 or TRBD2 (6 bases each). The CDR3 sequence is 14 residues long. Germline CDR1 SGHTA, CDR2 FQGNSA. Trimming removed 2 bases from V and 2 bases from J, with 8 bases in between. In nucleotides, the CDR3 is TGTGCCAGCAGCTTACCGGGGGCCACAGATACGCAGTATTTT. Translated: CASSLPGATDTQYF.

This clonotype was observed a few times. In a library made to pick up alpha chains, this beta chain is a stray read with a size that means little. V and J are TRBV19 and TRBJ1-2; no definite D call. Germline values: CDR1 LNHDA, CDR2 SQIVND (reference sequence). CDR3 length: 15 residues. Deletions cut 5 bases from V and 4 bases from J, with 17 bases between. CDR3 region: CASSPQSGPRYGYTF. CDR3 coding DNA: TGTGCCAGTAGTCCACAGTCGGGTCCCCGCTATGGCTACACCTTC. The full variable domain, its missing parts supplied by reference TRBV19 and TRBJ1-2, is DGGITQSPKYLFRKEGQNVTLSCEQNLNHDAMYWYRQDPGQGLRLIYYSQIVNDFQKGDIAEGYSVSREKKESFPLTVTSAQKNPTAFYLCASSPQSGPRYGYTFGSGTRLTVV.

This clonotype is classed as medium-sized. Little can be read into the size of this beta chain, an off-target read in a library designed for alpha chains. The V and J genes are TRBV7-8 and TRBJ1-5; TRBD1 aligns across 10 bases. CDR3 size: 15 residues. Germline V gene lookup returns CDR1 SGHVS and CDR2 FQNEAQ. J was trimmed by 4 bases and V by 4 bases; bases with no gene match: 4. CDR3 sequence reads: CASSWDRGGNQPQHF. CDR3 sequence (DNA): TGTGCCAGCAGCTGGGACAGGGGAGGGAATCAGCCCCAGCATTTT.

The table lists this clonotype with many counts. The library was prepared for alpha chains; this beta chain is a stray read, so its frequency means little. J is TRBJ2-4 and V is TRBV5-8; D is unresolved. The CDR3 length is 15 residues. The germline V gene encodes CDR1 SGHTS and CDR2 YDEGEE. V lost 6 bases to trimming and J lost 0 bases, with 13 bases between them. In DNA form, the CDR3 reads TGTGCCAGCACCCTGGGGTTTATAGCCAAAAACATTCAGTACTTC. Amino acids: CASTLGFIAKNIQYF.

This clonotype was seen ten or more times. Within a library made for alpha chains, this beta chain is off target, and its count is uninformative. The chain joins TRBV20-1 to TRBJ2-1, with 12 bases matching TRBD2. Germline V gives CDR1 DFQATT, CDR2 SNEGSKA (reference sequence). This CDR3 region has 14 residues. DNA of the CDR3: TGCAGCGAACTAGCGGGGGGTTACTACAATGAGCAGTTCTTC. Its protein product is CSELAGGYYNEQFF.

This clonotype was seen at least ten times. Within a library made for alpha chains, this beta chain is off target, and its count is uninformative. V usage is TRBV7-9 and J usage is TRBJ2-1; 8 positions match TRBD1. CDR1 is SEHNR, CDR2 FQNEAQ, per germline (reference sequence). This CDR3 is built from 15 residues. V lost 0 bases to trimming and J lost 7 bases; unmatched junction nucleotides: 5. The CDR3 DNA reads as TGTGCCAGCAGCTTAGCGGGGACAGGATGGAATGAGCAGTTCTTC. This codes for CASSLAGTGWNEQFF.

This clonotype was recorded many times. Because this beta chain is a stray read in a library intended to capture alpha chains, its abundance should not be given much weight. This chain links TRBV6-6 with TRBJ2-5; possibly TRBD1 for D (6 bases). The CDR3 consists of 14 residues. The V end lost 5 bases, the J end lost 5 bases, and 15 bases lay between the germline ends. Germline V lookup: CDR1 MNHNY, CDR2 SVGAGI (reference sequence). The CDR3 is CASSHRDIKETQYF. The CDR3 nucleotides are TGTGCCAGCAGTCACCGGGACATTAAGGAGACCCAGTACTTC.

This clonotype was picked up many times. This beta chain turned up in a library designed for alpha chains; as an off-target read, its abundance says little. The chain combines TRBV6-6 with TRBJ2-7; D unresolved. The CDR3 has 15 residues. Trimming took 2 bases from V and 2 from J, leaving 13 bases between them. Germline V lookup: CDR1 MNHNY, CDR2 SVGAGI (reference sequence). The CDR3 loop reads CASSYMAASPYEQYF. CDR3 nucleotide sequence: TGTGCCAGCAGTTACATGGCGGCTTCCCCCTACGAGCAGTACTTC.

This clonotype was seen at least ten times. The library was built for alpha chains, so this beta chain is an off-target read and its size means little. J is TRBJ2-7 and V is TRBV6-1, with 8 bases that match TRBD2. V gave up 9 bases and J gave up 2 bases; unmatched junction bases: 3. Looked up from germline, CDR1 is MNHNS and CDR2 is SASEGT. There are 12 residues in the CDR3. CDR3 residues: CASLRGAYEQYF. The DNA of the CDR3 is TGTGCCAGTTTGCGGGGGGCCTACGAGCAGTACTTC.

This clonotype showed up many times. The library was prepared for alpha chains; this beta chain is a stray read, so its frequency means little. The genes are TRBV18 and TRBJ2-7; either TRBD1 or TRBD2 may supply D (5 bases each). V was clipped by 5 bases and J by 12 bases, with 14 bases between them. CDR3 length equals 11 residues. Germline V gene lookup returns CDR1 KGHSH and CDR2 LQKENI. CDR3 nucleotides: TGTGCCAGCTCATCCGGACAAGGACTGTACTTC. Its translation is CASSSGQGLYF.

There are many counts of this clonotype. For a library built for alpha chains, this beta chain is a stray read; little rests on its size. This sequence joins TRBV7-8 and TRBJ1-1, with D possibly being TRBD1 (5 bases). Germline assignment: CDR1 SGHVS and CDR2 FQNEAQ. V was clipped by 3 bases and J by 0 bases, with 11 bases between them. This CDR3 has 15 amino acids. CDR3 DNA sequence: TGTGCCAGCAGCTTGGGGACGGGGATGAACACTGAAGCTTTCTTT. It translates to CASSLGTGMNTEAFF.

This clonotype was found many times. The library was prepared for alpha chains; this beta chain is a stray read, so its frequency means little. CDR3 amino acids: CASSYRVNSPLHF. For the CDR3, the DNA is TGTGCCAGCAGTTACAGGGTTAATTCACCCCTCCACTTT. The chain employs TRBV6-5 and TRBJ1-6; D gene ambiguous. V shed 2 bases and J shed 6 bases, with 5 bases lying between them. In germline, CDR1 is MNHEY, CDR2 SVGAGI. This CDR3 has 13 amino acids.

This clonotype was recorded at least ten times. Little can be read into the size of this beta chain, an off-target read in a library designed for alpha chains. The V call is TRBV7-2, the J call TRBJ1-1; D gene unclear. The CDR3 length is 9 residues. Per the germline V gene, CDR1 is SGHTA and CDR2 is FQGNSA. V was shortened by 11 bases and J by 5 bases, with 6 bases between the two germline ends. The CDR3 DNA follows: TGTGCCTCGCGGACTGAAGCTTTCTTT. Translated, it gives CASRTEAFF.

This clonotype was counted ten times or more. This beta chain was picked up by a library intended for alpha chains and is off target, so its count carries little meaning. The chain couples TRBV3-1 to TRBJ1-1; D is perhaps TRBD1 (5 bases). Germline V gene lookup returns CDR1 LGHDT and CDR2 YNNKEL (reference sequence). CDR3 length: 14 residues. Deletions cut 5 bases from V and 3 bases from J, with 13 bases between. The CDR3 sequence: CASSSTGLYTEAFF. DNA of the CDR3: TGTGCCAGCAGCTCAACAGGTCTATACACTGAAGCTTTCTTT.

Ten or more counts support this clonotype. For a library built for alpha chains, this beta chain is a stray read; little rests on its size. The chain links TRBV6-5 to TRBJ1-5; D gene unclear. The CDR3 extends over 16 amino acids. V lost 5 bases and J 0 bases, leaving 14 bases between the germline ends. CDR1 and CDR2 (germline): MNHEY, SVGAGI. DNA for the CDR3: TGTGCCAGCAGTCCCCGTTTTGGGGATAGCAATCAGCCCCAGCATTTT. Translating it yields CASSPRFGDSNQPQHF.

This clonotype has a count of ten or more. This beta chain is a stray sequence in a library constructed for alpha chains; its clone size is not meaningful. CDR3 DNA sequence: TGTGCCAGCCGAGGACAGGGTTATAATTCACCCCTCCACTTT. Encoded protein: CASRGQGYNSPLHF. This rearrangement joins TRBV7-9 to TRBJ1-6; TRBD1 matches at 8 bases. CDR1 is SEHNR, CDR2 FQNEAQ, per germline (reference sequence). V was pared by 8 bases and J by 4 bases, with 4 bases of the junction left unmatched. CDR3 length equals 14 residues.